This is a list of T cell receptor beta chains from one sample in a study of blood T cell repertoires in COVID-19. The data were produced by immunoSEQ multiplex PCR, yet TCRdb's version contains in-frame clones alone and is incomplete. The sample lists almost 500,000 clones, around nine tenths occurring once. Material: PBMCs or T cells enriched from blood (not recorded which). These receptors all come from an older woman who had recovered from COVID-19. Each CDR3 is given without its conserved first and last residue.

TRBJ2-3	TRBV5-8	ASSPHGLAVSTDTQY
TRBJ1-3	TRBV19	ASSPKGGAGNTIY
TRBJ1-2	TRBV28	ASRPPGQGRGYT
TRBJ1-3	TRBV13	ASSSARTGLLGNTIY
TRBJ1-5	TRBV21-1	ASSKGAGTDLTNQPQH
TRBJ1-4	TRBV3-1/TRBV3-2	ASSLRSQGSEKLF
TRBJ2-3	TRBV5-1	ASSSVAGAPTDTQY
TRBJ2-5	TRBV5-1	ASKGTAGASGETQY
TRBJ2-4	TRBV5-5	ASSLGTVAKNIQY
TRBJ1-3	TRBV18	ASSRGREISGNTIY
TRBJ1-1	TRBV9	ASRSEGAAEAF
TRBJ1-6	TRBV11-2	ASSSVRGLSPLH
TRBJ2-3	TRBV3-1/TRBV3-2	ASSRFIGGVTDTQY
TRBJ2-1	TRBV7-9	ASSSPGQYYNEQF
TRBJ1-2	TRBV9	ASRATGQLYGYT
TRBJ1-6	TRBV30	AWSRGNLNSPLH
TRBJ1-2	TRBV5-1	ASSLEGGDHGYT
TRBJ2-1	TRBV7-9	ASSLPASGGYNEQF
TRBJ1-2	TRBV5-6	ASSLVEGVYGYT
TRBJ1-2	TRBV6-5	ASRYRGGYT
TRBJ1-5	TRBV24-1	ATSDPRVGSNQPQH
TRBJ1-2	TRBV6-5	ASKEGQISYGYT
TRBJ1-5	TRBV10-3	AISGTGYSNQPQH
TRBJ1-5	TRBV27	ASSFWLQKNQPQH
TRBJ1-6	TRBV5-4	ASRYGTQNSPLH
TRBJ1-4	TRBV6-5	ASSYSMAGEKLF
TRBJ2-1	TRBV6-5	ASGGQAPNEQF
TRBJ1-2	TRBV19	ASSLNYGYT
TRBJ1-6	TRBV5-4	ASSEQGSPLH
TRBJ1-6	TRBV6-5	ASSRQGLDSPLH
TRBJ1-2	TRBV2	ASSRGQGELGYT
TRBJ1-2	TRBV4-2	ASSQGDRGPQGFGYT
TRBJ1-4	TRBV2	ASSEQASTNEKLF
TRBJ2-1	TRBV12-2	ASRRIPSSYNEQF
TRBJ1-1	TRBV2	ATMSQGMNTEAF
TRBJ1-1	TRBV5-1	ASSLDSMNTEAF
TRBJ1-2	TRBV5-1	AGRQDDNYGYT
TRBJ2-3	TRBV12-5	ASGSRGVGSTDTQY
TRBJ2-7	TRBV7-8	ASSLGATDYEQY
TRBJ2-6	TRBV4-1	ASSQAGLQLSGANVLT
TRBJ1-5	TRBV6-2/TRBV6-3	ASSLQGAQPQH
TRBJ1-5	TRBV11-3	ASSLGGGGINQPQH
TRBJ1-5	TRBV30	AWSVQGSGPQH
TRBJ1-4	TRBV4-1	ASSPGLRGEKLF
TRBJ1-6	TRBV6-5	ASHGQGNSPLH
TRBJ2-1	TRBV19	ASSINGRAYNEQF
TRBJ1-1	TRBV18	ASSPRQGNTEAF
TRBJ1-1	TRBV19	ASSPGGGRNTEAF
TRBJ1-3	TRBV19	ASRSQGAGNTIY
TRBJ2-3	TRBV9	ASSVVSGGWSDTQY
TRBJ2-2	TRBV7-8	ASSPPGSKPGELF
TRBJ1-4	TRBV24-1	ATSDSTGVNEKLF
TRBJ2-2	TRBV5-1	ASSWDRNTNTGELF
TRBJ2-3	TRBV14	ASSQRLAGVTQY